The rows below give T cell receptor beta chains drawn from one sample of a study of T cell responses to AZD1222 COVID-19 vaccine. Repertoires were generated with immunoSEQ multiplex PCR, while TCRdb's copy carries only in-frame clones and drops some. This table holds about 130,000 clones, approximately 94% found once. The material sequenced was peripheral blood, taken on day 0 of AZD1222 vaccination. The receptors originated from an adult in good health. Both conserved end residues are part of each CDR3. The D gene is left open where the match is weak. Size values are once, few and many counts, or a class for expanded clones, and some rows have none.

TRBV6-5	TRBJ2-3	-	-	TGTGCCAGCAGGACGACAGACCCCACAGATACGCAGTATTTT	CASRTTDPTDTQYF
TRBV29-1	TRBJ2-3	-	once	TGCAGCGCAGGGGAAACAGATACGCAGTATTTT	CSAGETDTQYF
TRBV28	TRBJ1-1	-	-	TGTGCCAGCAGTTTAGGGTTGAGGGGCACTGAAGCTTTCTTT	CASSLGLRGTEAFF
TRBV7-6	TRBJ2-7	TRBD1	-	TGTGCCAGCAGCTTTGGGACAGGGGGCGGCTACGAGCAGTACTTC	CASSFGTGGGYEQYF
TRBV19	TRBJ1-2	-	-	TGTGCCAGTAGTATGGTATGGGGTCTTAACTATGGCTACACCTTC	CASSMVWGLNYGYTF
TRBV7-2	TRBJ1-2	TRBD1	once	TGTGCCAGCAGCTTATTAGGGGGACAGGGGATCTATGGCTACACCTTC	CASSLLGGQGIYGYTF
TRBV6-6	TRBJ1-1	-	-	TGTGCCAGCAGACTCAGGGAGACTGAAGCTTTCTTT	CASRLRETEAFF
TRBV10-1	TRBJ2-1	TRBD2	-	TGCGCCAGCAGCAGCCTAGCGGGAGGCTACAATGAGCAGTTCTTC	CASSSLAGGYNEQFF
TRBV18	TRBJ2-6	-	-	TGTGCCAGCTCACCTTACAGCTCTGGGGCCAACGTCCTGACTTTC	CASSPYSSGANVLTF
TRBV7-8	TRBJ2-3	-	once	TGTGCCAGCAGCTCAGGGGGACTAGGGAGGGCAGATACGCAGTATTTT	CASSSGGLGRADTQYF
TRBV2	TRBJ1-2	TRBD1	-	TGTGCCGGCAGTGAACGGGGACAGTTTGGTGGCTACACCTTC	CAGSERGQFGGYTF
TRBV18	TRBJ1-2	-	-	TGTGCCAGCTCACCACCATCCGGGAAAAACTATGGCTACACCTTC	CASSPPSGKNYGYTF
TRBV2	TRBJ1-4	-	-	TGTGCCAGCAGTTGGGCCACGGAGTCGAATGAAAAACTGTTTTTT	CASSWATESNEKLFF
TRBV5-8	TRBJ2-7	-	-	TGTGCCAGCAGCGCTTCCTACGAGCAGTACTTC	CASSASYEQYF
TRBV4-3	TRBJ2-7	-	-	TGCGCCAGCAGCCAAGGGGGCCTAGACGAGCGGTACTTC	CASSQGGLDERYF
TRBV12-3/TRBV12-4	TRBJ2-2	-	-	TGTGCCAGCAGCCGGGACCTCACCGGGGAGCTGTTTTTT	CASSRDLTGELFF
TRBV27	TRBJ1-2	TRBD1	once	TGTGCCAGCAGTTTTACGGGACAGGGTCCAAGCTACACCTTC	CASSFTGQGPSYTF
TRBV7-2	TRBJ2-1	TRBD2	-	TGTGCCAGCAGCTTAGAGGGACTAGCGGCGAATGAGCAGTTCTTC	CASSLEGLAANEQFF
TRBV5-8	TRBJ2-7	-	-	TGTGCCAGCCGCTTACTACGGGAGCAGTACTTC	CASRLLREQYF
TRBV7-9	TRBJ2-2	TRBD1	-	TGTGCCAGCAGCCCCGGGACAGGGGACACCGGGGAGCTGTTTTTT	CASSPGTGDTGELFF
TRBV21-1	TRBJ2-1	-	-	TGTGCCAGACAGGGGGTCTACAATGAGCAGTTCTTC	CARQGVYNEQFF
TRBV6-5	TRBJ1-5	-	-	TGTGCCAGCAGGGATGTTTACCCACTTCATCAGCCCCAGCATTTT	CASRDVYPLHQPQHF
TRBV3-1/TRBV3-2	TRBJ2-7	-	-	TGTGCCAGCAGCTCCTTAGCGGAAGTGAGCTACGAGCAGTACTTC	CASSSLAEVSYEQYF